A selection of T cell receptor beta chains follows, all from one sample in a study of T cells in Graves' hyperthyroidism and ophthalmopathy. TCRdb recomputed calls from the multiplex PCR reads with MiXCR, one row per CDR3 protein. The sample shows roughly 170,000 distinct CDR3 sequences, about a tenth of them seen only once. The specimen sequenced was blood. These receptors all stem from a woman between 18 and 30 years old with Graves' hyperthyroidism that later progressed to Graves' ophthalmopathy. Both conserved end residues are part of each CDR3. Fields, in order: V gene, D gene, J gene, CDR3 protein. A D gene is named only where the DNA matches it firmly.

TRBV27	TRBD2	TRBJ2-1	CASRQTSGAPRYNEQFF
TRBV7-3	TRBD2	TRBJ2-5	CASSLGVLAGGMETQYF
TRBV27	TRBD1	TRBJ1-1	CASSAGGVRTEAFF
TRBV19	NA	TRBJ1-2	CASRNYSYTF
TRBV6-1	NA	TRBJ2-6	CASRKTGANVLTF
TRBV30	TRBD2	TRBJ2-1	CAWTRSGSEASEQFF
TRBV6-5	NA	TRBJ1-5	CASSYSRNQPQHF
TRBV7-9	TRBD1	TRBJ2-3	CASSLAKTGGGFHTQYF
TRBV30	TRBD2	TRBJ2-2	CAWTLLAANTGELFF
TRBV6-1	TRBD1	TRBJ2-7	CASRPVSGTGGYEQYF
TRBV15	NA	TRBJ2-5	CATRGADELETQYF
TRBV5-1	NA	TRBJ2-5	CASSLAGLEDKETQYF
TRBV5-4	NA	TRBJ2-3	CASSWDLDTDTQYF